This TCR beta chain was identified in a study of blood T cell repertoires in COVID-19. Whole-study context: Some COVID-19 samples were acute and others convalescent; all came from the United States, Italy and Spain. T cells, B-cell-depleted T cells, or PBMCs supplied cDNA or gDNA.

The V and J ends lost 4 bases and 3 bases, in that order; junction bases with no gene match: 3. Germline CDR1 SGDLS, CDR2 YYNGEE. The CDR3 consists of 13 residues. Study processing details: How many nucleated cells were present was estimated from reference gene primer amplification. The data were produced by immunoSEQ multiplex PCR, yet TCRdb's version contains in-frame clones alone and is incomplete. The D gene and trimming were derived from the DNA, and the V and J assignments and clone size from that table. The data hold 150,000 to 200,000 clones, with over 65% observed a single time. The origin of this receptor is a man between 60 and 75 years old with acute or convalescent COVID-19. Sequencing used peripheral blood. V usage is TRBV9 and J usage is TRBJ2-5; 7 bases are shared with TRBD1. The CDR3 DNA is TGTGCCAGCAGCCCCGGGACAGAAGAGACCCAGTACTTC. It translates to CASSPGTEETQYF.